The present entry profiles one T cell receptor beta chain with its context. The antigen remains undetermined. This specimen comes from a study of vaccination and CD4 T cells after COVID-19. The wider study: Investigators drew the post-COVID samples a median around 100 days after diagnosis, with a range of 35 to 161. Post-vaccination samples were procured at a median of approximately 70 days following dose two (range 14 to 241).

CD4+ T cells that had been cultured provided DNA sequenced with the Oncomine TCR Beta short-read assay. Investigators obtained genomic DNA by extraction from cultured CD4+ T cells. TCRdb called the PCR reads again in MiXCR, with one record for every CDR3 protein. The table lists 10,000 or so distinct CDR3 sequences, roughly 49% of them singletons, with about a sixth in the top ten. Trimming left V 2 bases short and J 0 bases short, with 6 bases between. The CDR3 loop spans 14 amino acids. CDR1 and CDR2 from the germline V gene are SNHLY and FYNNEI. Treatment: roughly nine-day PBMC culture with coronavirus spike peptide pools or control peptides (ViraFEST assay). Unexposed donor CD4+ T cells predated the COVID-19 pandemic, collected 2011-2018.

Sequencing was carried out using CD4+ T cells from blood, cultured in vitro. The receptor's source is a human donor in good health. The chain employs TRBV2 and TRBJ2-3, with D uncertain. The DNA of the CDR3 is TGTGCCAGCAGTGAAAGCTGGAGCACAGATACGCAGTATTTT. Translating it yields CASSESWSTDTQYF. Complete variable domain (other parts from reference TRBV2 and TRBJ2-3): EPEVTQTPSHQVTQMGQEVILRCVPISNHLYFYWYRQILGQKVEFLVSFYNNEISEKSEIFDDQFSVERPDGSNFTLKIRSTKLEDSAMYFCASSESWSTDTQYFGPGTRLTVL.